This T cell receptor beta chain was recorded in a study of PD-L1 blockade in urothelial cancer. The templates were synthetic TCR analogs, and they were spiked into each PCR. The assay was immunoSEQ multiplex PCR, and TCRdb's table has in-frame clones only and misses some. The data hold around 30,000 clones, with approximately 80% observed a single time. From germline, CDR1 is SGHDN and CDR2 FVKESK. V lost 5 bases, J lost 1 base, and 6 bases stayed unmatched. CDR3 size: 15 residues. Here the sequenced sample was PBMCs, taken around atezolizumab (anti-PD-L1) treatment. This clonotype originated in a man between 60 and 75 years old with urothelial cancer. The gene calls are TRBV14 and TRBJ1-1, with 8 bases matching TRBD1. The CDR3 region is CASSATGVWNTEAFF. For the CDR3, the DNA is TGTGCCAGCAGCGCGACAGGGGTTTGGAACACTGAAGCTTTCTTT. Full variable domain (outside the CDR3, taken from reference TRBV14 and TRBJ1-1): EAGVTQFPSHSVIEKGQTVTLRCDPISGHDNLYWYRRVMGKEIKFLLHFVKESKQDESGMPNNRFLAERTGGTYSTLKVQPAELEDSGVYFCASSATGVWNTEAFFGQGTRLTVV.